Listed here is a single TCR beta chain. Its antigen remains unknown. The repertoire was sequenced with immunoSEQ multiplex PCR; TCRdb's copy has only in-frame clones and lacks some. The sample includes fewer than 70,000 clones, 70% to 80% of them seen just once. This sample stems from a study of T cell clones after liver transplantation. About the study: Liver transplant recipients had immunosuppression withdrawal attempted within 2 years. Blood was drawn pre-transplant, before withdrawal, and after full or failed withdrawal.

Study-wide findings and caveats: Small, mixed patient groups and varying post-transplant times limit these conclusions.

This clonotype originated in a human donor who received a liver transplant. The sequences come from CD4+ T cells from blood, collected before liver transplant.

Here the CDR3 reads CASSLRQGGAYEQYF. CDR3 sequence (DNA): TGTGCCAGCAGCCTCAGACAGGGGGGGGCCTACGAGCAGTACTTC. This chain joins TRBV7-9 and TRBJ2-7, with TRBD1 matching 9 bases. This CDR3 comprises 15 residues. Germline loops: CDR1 SEHNR, CDR2 FQNEAQ (reference sequence). Losses at the gene ends were 5 bases for V and 2 bases for J; bases not matched to a gene: 7.